These 30 T cell receptor beta chains came from one sample sequenced in a study of CD8+CD57+ T cells in acquired aplastic anemia listed by TCRdb under 2018. Sequencing took place on an Illumina HiSeq 2000. Genomic DNA served as template for TCR beta VDJ combination and CDR3 sequence profiling. The raw public data were reprocessed by TCRdb itself: fastp quality trimming at Q25, MiXCR clonotype calling, in-frame beta chains only. Rows matching on CDR3 protein sequence are summarized as one entry with the most common DNA and genes. The sample includes about 400,000 distinct CDR3 sequences, with 65% to 80% observed a single time. The leading ten clones occupy 4% of the sample. The sample was sorted CD4+, CD8+, or CD8+CD57+ T cells (not recorded which) from PBMCs. The receptors derive from a human donor in good health, serving as a control.

A remark on this clonotype: Its ends do not fully match the called genes, so a read error is possible. CDR3 loop: CATSSRGAGDQAQHF. The CDR3 DNA sequence: TGTGCCACCAGCAGCAGGGGGGCAGGCGATCAGGCCCAGCATTTT. V is TRBV16 and J is TRBJ1-5, with 7 bases matching TRBD1. CDR3 length: 15 amino acids. CDR1 KGHSY and CDR2 FQNENV come from the germline V gene. The full variable domain, in which reference TRBV16 and TRBJ1-5 provide the parts outside the CDR3, is GEEVAQTPKHLVRGEGQKAKLYCAPIKGHSYVFWYQQVLKNEFKFLISFQNENVFDETGMPKERFSAKCLPNSPCSLEIQATKLEDSAVYFCATSSRGAGDQAQHFGDGTRLSIL.

A word on this clonotype: A read error may be the cause here, since a much bigger clone is one base away. It is likely a read error, because the conserved phenylalanine at the end of the CDR3 is missing. The chain carries TRBV27 and TRBJ2-2; D remains unclear. The CDR3 is 16 amino acids. Trimming took 5 bases from V and 1 from J, leaving 14 bases between them. The V gene's germline CDR1 is MNHEY and CDR2 SMNVEV (reference sequence). The CDR3 protein is CASSTNYRRNTGELFS. The CDR3 bases are TGTGCCAGCAGTACCAACTACCGACGGAACACCGGGGAGCTGTTTTCT.

This clonotype was recorded at least ten times. The chain recombines TRBV7-2 with TRBJ1-1; TRBD1 is a possible D gene (5 bases). In germline, CDR1 is SGHTA, CDR2 FQGNSA. The CDR3 extends over 12 amino acids. V was shortened by 5 bases and J by 11 bases, with 15 bases between the two germline ends. CDR3 in amino acids: CASSPPGPGAFF. CDR3 sequence (DNA): TGTGCCAGCAGCCCCCCAGGGCCTGGGGCTTTCTTT.

In this sample, this clonotype turned up once. This chain connects TRBV9 to TRBJ1-2, with TRBD1 identical over 8 bases. V was clipped by 4 bases and J by 3 bases; unmatched bases: 8. This CDR3 is built from 15 residues. CDR1 SGDLS and CDR2 YYNGEE come from the germline V gene. The CDR3 loop reads CASSFTGTGYYGYTF. In DNA, the CDR3 is TGTGCCAGCAGCTTTACCGGGACAGGATACTATGGCTACACCTTC.

The chain uses TRBV5-1 and TRBJ2-2; D is uncertain. The length of the CDR3 is 14 residues. Germline V gives CDR1 SGHRS, CDR2 YFSETQ. V shed 4 bases and J shed 10 bases, with 17 bases lying between them. The CDR3 sequence: CASSQVRQNTELFF. The DNA for the CDR3 is TGCGCCAGCAGCCAGGTGCGTCAGAACACGGAGCTGTTTTTT.

This sequence joins TRBV10-3 and TRBJ1-5; unclear D gene. The J call could be wrong; TRBJ2-1 is a better fit for the DNA end. Germline V gives CDR1 ENHRY, CDR2 SYGVKD. There are 14 residues in the CDR3. The CDR3 reads CAISGARCYNPQFF. The CDR3 region has the DNA TGTGCCATCAGTGGCGCCAGGTGCTACAATCCCCAGTTCTTC.

This clonotype occurred many times. The chain is built from TRBV3-1 and TRBJ2-2; TRBD2 agrees at 9 bases. Germline V gene data show CDR1 as LGHDT and CDR2 as YNNKEL (reference sequence). Trimming removed 2 bases from V and 7 bases from J; junction bases left unmatched: 5. This CDR3 is 15 amino acids long. As DNA, the CDR3 is TGTGCCAGCAGCCAACGGCTAGCGGGGATCGGGGAGCTGTTTTTT. Protein product: CASSQRLAGIGELFF.

Of note for this clonotype: The final CDR3 position lacks the conserved phenylalanine or tryptophan, pointing to a likely read error. The DNA is left out, because the CDR3 cannot be placed on it with certainty; the CDR3 is given as TCRdb lists it. The chain uses TRBV7-2 and TRBJ2-3; TRBD1, the table's D call, was not compared with the DNA. The germline V gene encodes CDR1 SGHTA and CDR2 FQGNSA. From its first to its last residue, the CDR3 has 13 amino acids. CDR3 in amino acids: CASGTTDSQEPQY.

V gene TRBV25-1 combines with J gene TRBJ1-1, with 7 bases fitting TRBD1. CDR3 length: 15 amino acids. The ends lost 4 bases at V and 2 bases at J; junction bases unmatched: 7. Germline CDR1 is MGHDK and CDR2 is SYGVNS. The CDR3 loop is CASSGGQSRNTEAFF. Here the CDR3 DNA reads TGTGCCAGCAGTGGGGGACAGAGCCGTAACACTGAAGCTTTCTTT.

A word on this clonotype: The junction departs from the called germline gene at one end, perhaps through a read error. The chain joins TRBV7-2 to TRBJ2-5, with D hard to call. Germline V lookup: CDR1 SGHTA, CDR2 FQGNSA. The CDR3 loop spans 15 amino acids. Here the CDR3 DNA reads TGTGCCAGCAGCCCCGGTACCAAGTACCAAGAGCCCCAGTACTTC. Translating it yields CASSPGTKYQEPQYF.

The V and J genes are TRBV7-9 and TRBJ2-7; 9 nucleotides line up with TRBD1. This CDR3 has 15 residues. Germline CDR1 SEHNR, CDR2 FQNEAQ (reference sequence). Losses at the gene ends were 5 bases for V and 3 bases for J; bases not matched to a gene: 8. The CDR3 sequence is CASSTRDRELYEQYF. The CDR3, as DNA: TGTGCCAGCAGCACGAGGGACAGGGAGCTCTACGAGCAGTACTTC. Full variable domain (missing parts from reference TRBV7-9 and TRBJ2-7): DTGVSQNPRHKITKRGQNVTFRCDPISEHNRLYWYRQTLGQGPEFLTYFQNEAQLEKSRLLSDRFSAERPKGSFSTLEIQRTEQGDSAMYLCASSTRDRELYEQYFGPGTRLTVT.

The chain links TRBV20-1 to TRBJ1-1; 10 bases are a match to TRBD1. This CDR3 is 12 amino acids long. Losses at the gene ends were 6 bases for V and 13 bases for J; bases not matched to a gene: 11. Germline-derived CDR1 and CDR2 are DFQATT and SNEGSKA (reference sequence). The CDR3 DNA follows: TGCAGTGCCCCCCCAAGGACAGGGGGAAATTTCTTT. It encodes CSAPPRTGGNFF.

This clonotype came up many times. J is TRBJ1-4 and V is TRBV12-3 or TRBV12-4, with no clear D. Trimming left V 2 bases short and J 0 bases short, with 10 bases between. CDR3 length equals 16 residues. The CDR3 reads CASSLPRGATNEKLFF. As DNA, the CDR3 is TGTGCCAGCAGTTTACCCCGGGGTGCAACTAATGAAAAACTGTTTTTT.

Remarks on this clonotype: The junction does not match germline at one end; this may be a read error. The V gene is TRBV20-1, the J gene TRBJ2-7; D is unclear. The CDR3 is 11 amino acids. The V gene's germline CDR1 is DFQATT and CDR2 SNEGSKA (reference sequence). CDR3 DNA: TGCAGTGCTGACTCCGGTCGAACGTATGACTTC. Translation: CSADSGRTYDF.

This chain uses TRBV7-2 with TRBJ1-1; 7 nucleotides align to TRBD1. Trimming cost V 6 bases and J 6 bases; bases outside gene matches: 7. CDR3 size: 13 residues. The germline V gene has CDR1 SGHTA and CDR2 FQGNSA. CDR3 sequence (DNA): TGTGCCAGCAGACAGGGGTCGGGCGCTGAAGCTTTCTTT. This encodes CASRQGSGAEAFF.

The chain carries TRBV5-1 and TRBJ2-5, with D possibly being TRBD1 or TRBD2 (6 bases each). Germline loops: CDR1 SGHRS, CDR2 YFSETQ. Between the trimmed V and J ends, which lost 3 bases and 9 bases, there was a span of 27 bases. The CDR3 runs to 17 residues. The CDR3 loop reads CASSWSGGDGGLRAQYF. CDR3 DNA: TGCGCCAGCAGCTGGTCGGGCGGGGACGGGGGCCTTAGGGCCCAGTACTTC. The complete variable domain, with remaining parts taken from reference TRBV5-1 and TRBJ2-5, reads KAGVTQTPRYLIKTRGQQVTLSCSPISGHRSVSWYQQTPGQGLQFLFEYFSETQRNKGNFPGRFSGRQFSNSRSEMNVSTLELGDSALYLCASSWSGGDGGLRAQYFGPGTRLLVL.

The chain couples TRBV6-5 to TRBJ1-1; D might be TRBD1 (6 bases). The CDR3 contains 14 residues. The ends were cut back, 6 bases at V and 1 base at J, with 12 bases in the middle. Germline CDR1 MNHEY, CDR2 SVGAGI. CDR3 nucleotide sequence: TGTGCCAGCAGACTTGGACAGCCGAACACTGAAGCTTTCTTT. Its translation is CASRLGQPNTEAFF.

This clonotype was seen many times. The rearrangement uses TRBV6-6 and TRBJ1-1; the D gene is possibly TRBD1 (6 bases). The CDR3 consists of 15 residues. V was cut by 2 bases and J by 1 base, with 11 bases left in between. In germline, CDR1 is MNHNY, CDR2 SVGAGI (reference sequence). This CDR3 reads CASSYGGAGNTEAFF. Written as DNA, the CDR3 is TGTGCCAGCAGTTACGGGGGGGCGGGGAACACTGAAGCTTTCTTT.

The chain carries TRBV11-3 and TRBJ2-3; 16 nucleotides line up with TRBD2. The V segment lost 4 bases and the J segment 1 base; nucleotides outside the gene matches: 5. There are 18 residues in the CDR3. The germline CDR1 and CDR2 sequences are SGHNT and YENEEA. The CDR3 loop is CASSSGLAGGLGTDTQYF. In DNA, the CDR3 is TGTGCCAGCAGCTCGGGACTAGCGGGGGGGCTCGGCACAGATACGCAGTATTTT.

About this clonotype itself: Compared with germline, one end of the junction differs, possibly owing to a read error. The chain couples TRBV7-3 to TRBJ2-1, with a weak D call TRBD2 (5 bases). Looked up from germline, CDR1 is SGHTA and CDR2 is FQGTGA. The CDR3 is 15 residues long. CDR3 protein: CASSLGQEVMNELFF. The CDR3 bases are TGTGCCAGCAGCCTAGGCCAGGAGGTGATGAATGAGCTGTTCTTC. The full variable domain, its missing parts supplied by reference TRBV7-3 and TRBJ2-1, is GAGVSQTPSNKVTEKGKYVELRCDPISGHTALYWYRQSLGQGPEFLIYFQGTGAADDSGLPNDRFFAVRPEGSVSTLKIQRTERGDSAVYLCASSLGQEVMNELFFGPGTRLTVL.

The chain has TRBV11-3 and TRBJ2-1; D possibly corresponds to TRBD2 (5 bases). Trimming pared 0 bases from V and 7 bases from J, leaving 10 bases between. The CDR3 sequence is 14 residues long. Germline V gene data show CDR1 as SGHNT and CDR2 as YENEEA. CDR3 coding DNA: TGTGCCAGCAGCTTAGACGGGGTGACTAATGAGCAGTTCTTC. This codes for CASSLDGVTNEQFF.

This rearrangement joins TRBV10-2 to TRBJ1-1, with unresolved D. The length of the CDR3 is 14 residues. Trimming removed 7 bases from V and 1 base from J, with 13 bases in between. Germline V lookup: CDR1 WSHSY, CDR2 SAAADI. CDR3 DNA sequence: TGCGCCAGCATTGTCAAAAGTGGGAACACTGAAGCTTTCTTT. It specifies CASIVKSGNTEAFF.

The chain joins TRBV20-1 to TRBJ2-5, with a weak D call TRBD1 (6 bases). CDR3 size: 13 residues. CDR1 and CDR2 from the germline V gene are DFQATT and SNEGSKA (reference sequence). The CDR3 here is CSVNRASMSTQYF. In DNA, the CDR3 is TGCAGCGTTAACAGGGCTTCGATGAGCACCCAGTACTTC.

The chain uses TRBV7-9 and TRBJ2-7, with D possibly TRBD1 on 6 matching bases. With 3 bases removed from V and 10 bases from J, the gap between germline ends came to 25 bases. Germline lookup yields CDR1 SEHNR and CDR2 FQNEAQ (reference sequence). The CDR3 extends over 16 amino acids. CDR3 coding DNA: TGTGCCAGCAGCTTCACAGGGATAGGAGAGACCCAGTACCAGTACTTC. Translated, it gives CASSFTGIGETQYQYF.

Points on this clonotype: A read error is likely, as this CDR3 ends without the conserved phenylalanine or tryptophan. This rearrangement joins TRBV20-1 to TRBJ1-6; 9 bases are shared with TRBD1. This CDR3 spans 13 amino acids. Trimming cost V 6 bases and J 9 bases; bases outside gene matches: 6. Germline V lookup: CDR1 DFQATT, CDR2 SNEGSKA (reference sequence). The CDR3 protein is CSASTGGGSPLHS. The CDR3, as DNA: TGCAGTGCATCGACAGGGGGGGGTTCACCCCTCCACTCT.

This clonotype was observed a handful of times. The chain joins TRBV2 to TRBJ2-3; no reliable D call. V lost 8 bases, J lost 3 bases, and 3 bases lay in between. From germline, CDR1 is SNHLY and CDR2 FYNNEI. This CDR3 contains 10 residues. The CDR3 protein is CASRTDTQYF. The CDR3 region has the DNA TGTGCCAGCCGAACAGATACGCAGTATTTT.

This chain uses TRBV9 with TRBJ2-7; D gene unclear. Germline values: CDR1 SGDLS, CDR2 YYNGEE. V dropped 3 bases and J dropped 13 bases, with 23 bases sitting between them. The CDR3 contains 14 residues. The CDR3, as DNA: TGTGCCAGCAGCGGAGCAGGTAACACTGAAGCTTTCTACTTC. It is translated as CASSGAGNTEAFYF.

This chain connects TRBV5-1 to TRBJ2-2; TRBD1 aligns across 10 bases. The V segment lost 6 bases and the J segment 9 bases; nucleotides outside the gene matches: 8. The CDR3 sequence is 14 residues long. Germline V gene data show CDR1 as SGHRS and CDR2 as YFSETQ. The CDR3 sequence: CASNRDRGRRELFF. In nucleotides, the CDR3 is TGCGCCAGCAATCGGGACAGGGGCCGCCGGGAGCTGTTTTTT. Variable domain in full (rest from reference TRBV5-1 and TRBJ2-2): KAGVTQTPRYLIKTRGQQVTLSCSPISGHRSVSWYQQTPGQGLQFLFEYFSETQRNKGNFPGRFSGRQFSNSRSEMNVSTLELGDSALYLCASNRDRGRRELFFGEGSRLTVL.

This chain links TRBV9 with TRBJ2-3, with a weak D call TRBD1 (7 bases). The CDR3 sequence is 15 residues long. Germline CDR1 SGDLS, CDR2 YYNGEE. Trimming cost V 2 bases and J 1 base, with 11 bases left between them. CDR3 sequence (DNA): TGTGCCAGCAGCGTGTCCAGGGGGGGCACAGATACGCAGTATTTT. It translates to CASSVSRGGTDTQYF.

For this clonotype: Compared with germline, one end of the junction differs, possibly owing to a read error. The chain couples TRBV7-3 to TRBJ1-1; D possibly corresponds to TRBD1 (5 bases). CDR1 SGHTA and CDR2 FQGTGA come from the germline V gene. This CDR3 has 14 amino acids. CDR3 in DNA: TGTGCCAGCAGCTCCGCTGGGACTAGCACCGACAATGTCTTT. Translated: CASSSAGTSTDNVF.